Listed here are 18 T cell receptor beta chains from one sample, sequenced in a study of CD8+CD57+ T cells in acquired aplastic anemia. TCR beta VDJ and CDR3 profiling used genomic DNA as template. TCRdb passed the reads through MiXCR, listing each CDR3 protein once. This table has just over 450,000 distinct CDR3 sequences, roughly a third appearing once. Selection for sequencing was limited to patients who had shown CD8+CD57+ cell expansion by flow cytometry. Source material: sorted CD4+, CD8+, or CD8+CD57+ T cells (not recorded which) from PBMCs. The receptors originated from a human donor with aplastic anemia.

The chain recombines TRBV10-1 with TRBJ1-2, with 12 bases identical to TRBD1. The junction had 8 bases not matched to a gene; V was cut back by 4 bases and J by 8 bases. From germline, CDR1 is WNHNN and CDR2 SYGVQD (reference sequence). The CDR3 consists of 15 residues. CDR3 nucleotides: TGCGCCAGCAGTGGGGACCGGGACAGGGGGCAAGGCTACACCTTC. Amino acid sequence: CASSGDRDRGQGYTF.

CDR3 DNA sequence: TGCGCCAGCAGCCCCTCCAGACTGGGAACGGAGGTTGGCGAGCAGTACTTC. It is translated as CASSPSRLGTEVGEQYF. The chain combines TRBV4-3 with TRBJ2-7; D is perhaps TRBD2 (5 bases). The CDR3 loop spans 17 amino acids. CDR1 LGHNA and CDR2 YSLEER come from the germline V gene. V was cut by 4 bases and J by 6 bases, with 25 bases left in between.

The CDR3 is CASLDRASENSNQPQHF. The CDR3 nucleotides are TGTGCCAGCCTGGACAGAGCTAGCGAGAATAGCAATCAGCCCCAGCATTTT. The chain recombines TRBV7-8 with TRBJ1-5; possible D gene TRBD1, 6 bases. The V end was cut by 8 bases, the J end by 0 bases, with 20 bases between. The CDR3 consists of 17 residues. CDR1 is SGHVS, CDR2 FQNEAQ, per germline.

In this sample, this clonotype turned up a few times. The chain is built from TRBV7-3 and TRBJ2-1; the D gene is possibly TRBD2 (6 bases). CDR3 length equals 13 residues. In germline, CDR1 is SGHTA, CDR2 FQGTGA. V was cut by 2 bases and J by 7 bases, with 9 bases left in between. This CDR3 reads CASSLGSGNEQFF. CDR3 bases: TGTGCCAGCAGCTTAGGTAGCGGAAATGAGCAGTTCTTC.

This clonotype was seen repeatedly, ten times or more. The chain is built from TRBV19 and TRBJ2-3; the D is unclear. Looked up from germline, CDR1 is LNHDA and CDR2 is SQIVND (reference sequence). The CDR3 is 11 amino acids. The ends were cut back, 3 bases at V and 5 bases at J, with 3 bases in the middle. The CDR3 DNA follows: TGTGCCAGTAGTATGATAGATACGCAGTATTTT. This translates into CASSMIDTQYF.

This clonotype has a count of ten or more. The germline gene is not matched at one end of the junction; a read error may be the cause. This chain joins TRBV7-9 and TRBJ1-3; unclear D gene. Germline CDR1 and CDR2: SEHNR and FQNEAQ (reference sequence). The CDR3 is 14 residues long. CDR3 protein: CASSLSLGGDTIYF. DNA of the CDR3: TGTGCCAGCAGCTTAAGTTTGGGTGGAGACACCATATATTTT.

This chain connects TRBV3-1 to TRBJ2-1; either TRBD1 or TRBD2 may supply D (6 bases each). V was trimmed by 4 bases and J by 8 bases, leaving 21 bases between them. In germline, CDR1 is LGHDT, CDR2 YNNKEL (reference sequence). There are 16 residues in the CDR3. The CDR3 loop reads CASSLRRLLRGDEQFF. CDR3 in DNA: TGTGCCAGCAGCCTCCGACGACTACTGAGGGGGGATGAGCAGTTCTTC.

Note on this clonotype: The junction shows a germline mismatch at one end, possibly a read error. V usage is TRBV10-2 and J usage is TRBJ2-6, with 7 bases fitting TRBD1. Germline loops: CDR1 WSHSY, CDR2 SAAADI. This CDR3 has 18 residues. In DNA form, the CDR3 reads TGTGCCAGCAGTTACTCTACAGGGGCCGCCTCTGGGGCCAACGTCCTGACTTTC. Translating gives CASSYSTGAASGANVLTF.

Only a few counts were recorded for this clonotype. V and J are TRBV20-1 and TRBJ2-5; 8 nucleotides match TRBD2. The J segment lost 2 bases and the V segment lost 1 base, leaving 3 bases of the junction unmatched. Germline lookup yields CDR1 DFQATT and CDR2 SNEGSKA (reference sequence). The CDR3 totals 14 residues. CDR3 region: CSARAGTRQETQYF. CDR3 nucleotides: TGCAGTGCTAGAGCCGGGACTAGACAAGAGACCCAGTACTTC.

This clonotype was observed a few times. This chain uses TRBV25-1 with TRBJ2-1; TRBD1 matches 8 bases. Germline trimming cut 6 bases from V and 5 bases from J; bases unmatched to any gene: 6. The CDR3 consists of 14 residues. Looked up from germline, CDR1 is MGHDK and CDR2 is SYGVNS. CDR3 in amino acids: CASSLGQANNEQFF. CDR3 sequence (DNA): TGTGCCAGCAGCTTGGGACAGGCAAACAATGAGCAGTTCTTC.

V usage is TRBV19 and J usage is TRBJ1-6; D might be TRBD1 (5 bases). This CDR3 region has 13 residues. Germline CDR1 is LNHDA and CDR2 is SQIVND (reference sequence). The V and J ends lost 5 bases and 10 bases respectively, with 12 bases between them. The CDR3, as DNA: TGTGCCAGTAGTTCCGCGGGGCGCTCACCCCTCCACTTT. Translation: CASSSAGRSPLHF.

A note on this clonotype: A much larger clone differs from this one at a single base, so this may be a read error. The V and J genes are TRBV20-1 and TRBJ1-3; no definite D call. CDR3 size: 14 residues. CDR1 and CDR2 from the germline V gene are DFQATT and SNEGSKA (reference sequence). For the CDR3, the DNA is TGCAGTGCTAGTAACCCATCCTCTGGAAACATCATATATTTT. This encodes CSASNPSSGNIIYF.

This clonotype was counted only a few times. The genes are TRBV12-3 or TRBV12-4 and TRBJ1-3; 9 bases match TRBD1. The CDR3 extends over 15 amino acids. V lost 6 bases to trimming and J lost 0 bases; unmatched junction nucleotides: 3. The CDR3: CASRPTGGSGNTIYF. The CDR3 bases are TGTGCCAGCAGACCGACAGGGGGCTCTGGAAACACCATATATTTT.

The table lists this clonotype with many counts. This chain uses TRBV20-1 with TRBJ2-5; TRBD2 matches at 8 bases. The CDR3 has 15 amino acids. The J segment lost 2 bases and the V segment lost 2 bases, leaving 7 bases of the junction unmatched. CDR1 is DFQATT, CDR2 SNEGSKA, per germline (reference sequence). In DNA form, the CDR3 reads TGCAGTGCTAGACCCCGACGGGAGGGACAAGAGACCCAGTACTTC. Protein: CSARPRREGQETQYF.

This clonotype was seen repeatedly, ten times or more. The chain links TRBV24-1 to TRBJ2-5; 7 bases line up with TRBD1. This CDR3 contains 16 residues. Germline values: CDR1 KGHDR, CDR2 SFDVKD. The junction had 5 bases not matched to a gene; V was cut back by 2 bases and J by 0 bases. The CDR3 is CATSDSGTAYQETQYF. CDR3 in DNA: TGTGCCACCAGTGATTCCGGGACAGCCTACCAAGAGACCCAGTACTTC.

The V gene is TRBV30, the J gene TRBJ2-5; D is unclear. In germline, CDR1 is GTSNPN, CDR2 SVGIG (reference sequence). Trimming removed 0 bases at V and 1 base at J, with 9 bases between. This CDR3 comprises 14 residues. CDR3 DNA sequence: TGTGCCTGGAGTGTACGTGGGGTCCAAGAGACCCAGTACTTC. Its translation: CAWSVRGVQETQYF.

This clonotype came up many times. This chain links TRBV20-1 with TRBJ1-2, with 11 bases matching TRBD1. The CDR3 covers 14 residues. J was trimmed by 4 bases and V by 3 bases; bases with no gene match: 4. The germline gives CDR1 DFQATT, CDR2 SNEGSKA (reference sequence). The CDR3 region is CSASAGTGGYGYTF. The CDR3 coding sequence is TGCAGTGCTAGCGCCGGGACAGGGGGCTATGGCTACACCTTC.

This clonotype was observed at least ten times. The chain couples TRBV11-2 to TRBJ2-7; possibly TRBD1 or TRBD2 for D (5 bases each). Germline V gene data show CDR1 as SGHAT and CDR2 as FQNNGV. The CDR3 spans 15 residues. CDR3 bases: TGTGCGGTGACAAGGGCTAGCCAGGGAACCTACGAGCAGTACTTC. Its protein product is CAVTRASQGTYEQYF.